This T cell receptor beta chain emerged from a study of blood T cell repertoires in COVID-19. Study-wide context: T cells, B-cell-depleted T cells, or PBMCs supplied cDNA or gDNA.

Repertoires were generated with immunoSEQ multiplex PCR, while TCRdb's copy carries only in-frame clones and drops some. The repertoire has over 150,000 clones, around 85% of them found once; the top ten carry about 1.1%. The V and J ends lost 1 base and 3 bases respectively, with 10 bases between them. Germline loops: CDR1 SNHLY, CDR2 FYNNEI. This CDR3 has 15 residues. This sequence originates from a man aged 30-40 years with acute or convalescent COVID-19. This rearrangement joins TRBV2 to TRBJ2-4; possible D gene TRBD2, 5 bases. The sequenced sample consisted of peripheral blood. Here the CDR3 DNA reads TGTGCCAGCAGTGAAGGTCGGGATGACAAAAACATTCAGTACTTC. Its translation: CASSEGRDDKNIQYF.